A single sample is the source of the 17 T cell receptor beta chains below, sequenced in a study of post-analysis software for immune sequencing data. Unique molecular identifiers were present in the TCR beta cDNA libraries. TCRdb fed the PCR reads into MiXCR, producing one record per CDR3 protein. The table shows 350,000 to 500,000 distinct CDR3 sequences, with roughly 38% occurring only once. The study's findings and limits: A handful of TRBV segments were significantly more frequent in patients than in controls. TRBV5-6, TRBV5-1 and TRBV20-1 were among these segments.

The antigens of these receptors remain unknown. The sequenced sample was blood. Every receptor here comes from a girl under 10 years old with multiple sclerosis.

This clonotype turned up a few times. The chain has TRBV12-3 or TRBV12-4 and TRBJ1-3; D ambiguous. V shed 3 bases and J shed 4 bases, with 10 bases lying between them. The CDR3 contains 14 residues. The CDR3 DNA follows: TGTGCCAGCAGTTTTTGGGGTTCCGGAAACACCATATATTTT. Translation gives CASSFWGSGNTIYF.

The chain combines TRBV7-2 with TRBJ1-4, with D unclear. CDR3 length equals 14 residues. Trimming shortened V by 2 bases and J by 7 bases, and 11 bases separated the two germline ends. CDR1 SGHTA and CDR2 FQGNSA come from the germline V gene. DNA for the CDR3: TGTGCCAGCAGCTTATCTCCAGGCGGTGAAAAACTGTTTTTT. Translating it yields CASSLSPGGEKLFF. Supplemented by reference TRBV7-2 and TRBJ1-4, the full variable domain reads GAGVSQSPSNKVTEKGKDVELRCDPISGHTALYWYRQSLGQGLEFLIYFQGNSAPDKSGLPSDRFSAERTGGSVSTLTIQRTQQEDSAVYLCASSLSPGGEKLFFGSGTQLSVL.

V and J are TRBV4-3 and TRBJ2-1; 13 bases align to TRBD2. The germline V gene encodes CDR1 LGHNA and CDR2 YSLEER. The CDR3 has 19 residues. Trimming at V came to 1 base and at J to 0 bases, leaving 6 bases not matched to a gene. Here the CDR3 reads CASSQAPGLAGDSYNEQFF. The CDR3 DNA follows: TGCGCCAGCAGCCAAGCCCCAGGACTAGCGGGAGACTCCTACAATGAGCAGTTCTTC.

Remarks on this clonotype: This CDR3 is missing its conserved last phenylalanine or tryptophan, likely due to a read error. The CDR3 reads CSAHRLAGASEQYL. The CDR3, as DNA: TGCAGTGCCCATAGACTAGCGGGAGCCAGCGAGCAGTACTTA. V usage is TRBV20-1 and J usage is TRBJ2-4, with TRBD2 identical over 12 bases. Matching the DNA end better, TRBJ2-7 makes the J call doubtful. The CDR3 spans 14 residues. Germline-derived CDR1 and CDR2 are DFQATT and SNEGSKA (reference sequence).

The J gene is TRBJ2-2, the V gene TRBV7-2, with a tentative D call TRBD2 (6 bases). CDR3 length: 16 residues. Trimming pared 1 base from V and 2 bases from J, leaving 11 bases between. Germline V gene sequence: CDR1 SGHTA, CDR2 FQGNSA. CDR3 loop: CASSLGSRGNTGELFF. The CDR3 DNA reads as TGTGCCAGCAGCTTAGGGTCGCGGGGCAACACCGGGGAGCTGTTTTTT.

The rearrangement uses TRBV12-3 or TRBV12-4 and TRBJ2-5; 9 bases are a match to TRBD2. This CDR3 has 17 residues. The J segment lost 11 bases and the V segment lost 4 bases, leaving 20 bases of the junction unmatched. The CDR3, as DNA: TGTGCCAGCAGTTCCCTGGGGAGACTAGCGGAGAGTCCCCAACAGTACTTC. Its protein is CASSSLGRLAESPQQYF.

The chain employs TRBV4-1 and TRBJ2-7; 7 bases map to TRBD1. CDR1 MGHRA and CDR2 YSYEKL come from the germline V gene. Trimming at V came to 4 bases and at J to 6 bases, leaving 18 bases not matched to a gene. The CDR3 runs to 17 residues. The CDR3 protein is CASSRKLPGQPNGEQYF. Written as DNA, the CDR3 is TGCGCCAGCAGCCGCAAGTTACCGGGACAGCCAAACGGCGAGCAGTACTTC.

This chain joins TRBV11-2 and TRBJ1-2; no clear D. The CDR3 is 14 residues long. With 2 bases removed from V and 4 bases from J, the gap between germline ends came to 11 bases. Looked up from germline, CDR1 is SGHAT and CDR2 is FQNNGV. DNA for the CDR3: TGTGCCAGCAGCTTAACCCAGGAGCCCTATGGCTACACCTTC. It codes for CASSLTQEPYGYTF.

The chain joins TRBV4-1 to TRBJ2-7; D is perhaps TRBD1 (6 bases). CDR1 is MGHRA, CDR2 YSYEKL, per germline. There are 15 residues in the CDR3. The germline V and J ends were trimmed by 4 bases and 0 bases, with 13 bases remaining between them. In DNA form, the CDR3 reads TGCGCCAGCAGCCGAATAACAGGGAGCTCCTACGAGCAGTACTTC. It encodes CASSRITGSSYEQYF.

This clonotype was seen more than once but under ten times. This chain uses TRBV3-1 with TRBJ1-2, with 8 bases fitting TRBD1. After removal of 0 bases from V and 0 bases from J, the junction contained 12 bases not matched to a gene. Germline V gene data show CDR1 as LGHDT and CDR2 as YNNKEL (reference sequence). The CDR3 totals 19 residues. For the CDR3, the DNA is TGTGCCAGCAGCCAAGATCTGGGTCTCCGGACAGGGTCTAACTATGGCTACACCTTC. It translates to CASSQDLGLRTGSNYGYTF.

The chain couples TRBV30 to TRBJ1-2; D is unclear. Per germline, CDR1 GTSNPN and CDR2 SVGIG (reference sequence). The CDR3 runs 15 residues. Trimming removed 1 base from V and 1 base from J, with 13 bases in between. CDR3 region: CAWSGSFSFNYGYTF. For the CDR3, the DNA is TGTGCCTGGAGTGGGTCGTTCAGTTTTAACTATGGCTACACCTTC.

The rearrangement links TRBV7-8 to TRBJ2-7; a weak D match, TRBD2 (6 bases). The V end was cut by 5 bases, the J end by 0 bases, with 17 bases between. This CDR3 is 16 amino acids long. Germline CDR1 SGHVS, CDR2 FQNEAQ. This CDR3 reads CASSVEGPRSSYEQYF. The DNA for the CDR3 is TGTGCCAGCAGCGTGGAGGGGCCTCGGAGCTCCTACGAGCAGTACTTC.

This clonotype has a single count. This chain connects TRBV7-9 to TRBJ2-5, with D possibly TRBD1 on 6 matching bases. The length of the CDR3 is 15 residues. Germline CDR1 and CDR2: SEHNR and FQNEAQ (reference sequence). V lost 5 bases and J 5 bases, leaving 18 bases between the germline ends. The CDR3 reads CASSLRQEITETQYF. The CDR3 bases are TGTGCCAGCAGCCTCCGACAGGAGATTACTGAGACCCAGTACTTC.

This rearrangement joins TRBV5-6 to TRBJ1-5; 7 nucleotides agree with TRBD1. This CDR3 comprises 15 residues. The germline gives CDR1 SGHDT, CDR2 YYEEEE. Trimming removed 0 bases from V and 6 bases from J; junction bases left unmatched: 6. This CDR3 is CASSLGTAGGQPQHF. The CDR3 nucleotides read TGTGCCAGCAGCTTGGGAACGGCAGGGGGTCAGCCCCAGCATTTT.

The rearrangement links TRBV9 to TRBJ2-7; TRBD1 matches at 10 bases. V shed 0 bases, J shed 3 bases, and the junction held 3 bases outside the gene matches. Germline V lookup: CDR1 SGDLS, CDR2 YYNGEE. This CDR3 contains 15 residues. This CDR3 reads CASSVAWDRGYEQYF. CDR3 DNA sequence: TGTGCCAGCAGCGTAGCTTGGGACAGGGGCTACGAGCAGTACTTC.

This clonotype was seen repeatedly, ten times or more. The V and J genes are TRBV6-5 and TRBJ2-7; either TRBD1 or TRBD2 may supply D (5 bases each). Trimming removed 4 bases from V and 2 bases from J, with 21 bases in between. The CDR3 covers 17 residues. Looked up from germline, CDR1 is MNHEY and CDR2 is SVGAGI. This CDR3 is CASSSLGMTAATYEQYF. CDR3 coding DNA: TGTGCCAGCAGTTCTCTCGGGATGACAGCCGCAACCTACGAGCAGTACTTC.

The rearrangement uses TRBV4-1 and TRBJ2-2; the match to TRBD2 covers 11 bases. Germline assignment: CDR1 MGHRA and CDR2 YSYEKL. This CDR3 comprises 18 residues. Germline trimming cut 3 bases from V and 0 bases from J; bases unmatched to any gene: 6. The CDR3 DNA sequence: TGCGCCAGCAGCCACTCCCTAGCGGGGGGCCCGAACACCGGGGAGCTGTTTTTT. This translates into CASSHSLAGGPNTGELFF.